Below, one T cell receptor (beta chain) is given with its context. This sample stems from a study of T cell changes during pregnancy in multiple sclerosis. Germline V lookup: CDR1 MNHEY, CDR2 SMNVEV (reference sequence). CDR3 length equals 16 residues. Trimming at V came to 5 bases and at J to 3 bases, leaving 9 bases not matched to a gene. Generated by immunoSEQ multiplex PCR, the TCRdb table keeps only in-frame clones and is missing some. The sample holds roughly 61,000 clones, approximately 94% seen once. This specimen was CD8+ T cells from peripheral blood mononuclear cells, taken after pregnancy. The clonotype comes from a female donor with multiple sclerosis, enrolled in a pregnancy study. The V gene is TRBV27, the J gene TRBJ2-3; the match to TRBD1 covers 9 bases. CDR3: CASSGGTGRLTDTQYF. The CDR3 DNA is TGTGCCAGCAGTGGGGGGACAGGGAGGTTAACAGATACGCAGTATTTT.